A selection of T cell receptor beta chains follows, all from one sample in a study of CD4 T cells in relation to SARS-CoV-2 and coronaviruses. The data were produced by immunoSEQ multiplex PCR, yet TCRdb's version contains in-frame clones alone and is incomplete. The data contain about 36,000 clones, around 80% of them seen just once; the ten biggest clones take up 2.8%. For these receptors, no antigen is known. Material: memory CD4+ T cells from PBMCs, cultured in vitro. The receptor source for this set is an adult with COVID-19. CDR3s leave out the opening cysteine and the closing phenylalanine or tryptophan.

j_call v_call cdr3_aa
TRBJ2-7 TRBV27 ASSLYGTTYEQY
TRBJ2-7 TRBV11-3 ASSLVPGGEQY
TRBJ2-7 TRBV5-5 ASGVRAGAYEQY
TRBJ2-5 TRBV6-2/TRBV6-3 ASSYRVGRGTETQY
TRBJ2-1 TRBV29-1 SAVLSGSYNEQF
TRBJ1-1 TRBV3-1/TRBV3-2 ASSARGRGMGTEAF
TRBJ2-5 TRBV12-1 ASSPKILAGGRETQY
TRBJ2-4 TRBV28 ASSLPQIAKNIQY
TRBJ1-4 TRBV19 ASRGRIATNEKLF
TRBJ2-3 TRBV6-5 ASSYSRTSVTDTQY
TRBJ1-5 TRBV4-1 ASSQVGASQPQH
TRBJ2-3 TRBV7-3 ASSLIGLADTDTQY
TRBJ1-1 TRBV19 ASQDRLNTEAF
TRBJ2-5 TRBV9 ASSGPGLAGGSETQY
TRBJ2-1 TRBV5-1 ASRLIFSSYNEQF
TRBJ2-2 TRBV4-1 ASRRTGLNTGELF
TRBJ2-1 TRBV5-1 ASTTGGSGHDEQF
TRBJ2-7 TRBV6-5 ASSYSTGFFYEQY
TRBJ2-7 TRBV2 ASSEEARPNYEQY
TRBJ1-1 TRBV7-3 ASSLALNTEAF
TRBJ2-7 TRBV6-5 ASSSLSGGPINEQY
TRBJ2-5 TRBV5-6 ASSRGTLGETQY
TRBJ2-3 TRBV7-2 ASSLLGQGVGDTQY
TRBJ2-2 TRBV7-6 ASARWKAGGVTGELF
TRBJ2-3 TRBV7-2 ASSPQRGWGTQY
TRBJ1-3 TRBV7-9 ASNKQGSGNTIY
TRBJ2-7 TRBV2 ASSVVGIRSGEQY
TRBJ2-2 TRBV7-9 ASSLSGQKFGELF
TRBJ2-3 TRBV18 ASSQPGTSGSTDTQY
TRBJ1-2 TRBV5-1 ASSLETGLRGYT
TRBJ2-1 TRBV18 ASSPGVANEQF
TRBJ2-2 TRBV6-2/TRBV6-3 ASSYSSHRSWTGELF
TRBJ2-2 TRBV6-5 ASSYSSGTGELF
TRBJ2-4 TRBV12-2 ASRLLLAGECNIQY
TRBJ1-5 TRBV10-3 AISDEWGNQPQH
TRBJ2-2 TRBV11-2 ASSTPTGTGTGELF
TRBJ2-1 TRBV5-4 ASSLDLVGNEQF